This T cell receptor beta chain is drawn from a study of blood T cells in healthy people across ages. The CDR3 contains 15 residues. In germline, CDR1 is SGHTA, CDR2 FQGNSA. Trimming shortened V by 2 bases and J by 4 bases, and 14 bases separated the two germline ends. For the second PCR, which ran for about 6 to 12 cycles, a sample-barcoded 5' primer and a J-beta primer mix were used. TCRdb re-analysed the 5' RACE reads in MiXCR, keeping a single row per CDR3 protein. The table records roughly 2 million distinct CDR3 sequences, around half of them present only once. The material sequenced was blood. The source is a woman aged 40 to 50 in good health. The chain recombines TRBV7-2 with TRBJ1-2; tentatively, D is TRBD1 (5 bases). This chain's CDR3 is CASSLPGTGVYGYTF. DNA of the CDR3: TGTGCCAGCAGCTTACCCGGGACGGGGGTCTATGGCTACACCTTC. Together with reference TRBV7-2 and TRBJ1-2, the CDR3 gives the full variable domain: GAGVSQSPSNKVTEKGKDVELRCDPISGHTALYWYRQSLGQGLEFLIYFQGNSAPDKSGLPSDRFSAERTGGSVSTLTIQRTQQEDSAVYLCASSLPGTGVYGYTFGSGTRLTVV.